This TCR beta chain was sequenced during a study of blood T cell repertoires in COVID-19 (dated by TCRdb to 2020 to 2021). About the investigation overall: The collaborator samples originated in the United States, Italy and Spain and spanned the acute and convalescent phases of COVID-19. The prospective study material was composed of cDNA or gDNA derived from T cells, B-cell-depleted T cells, or PBMCs. Deeply sampled blood TCRbeta repertoires from subjects exposed to, actively infected with, or recovered from COVID-19 were included in the dataset. The repertoires were made available in a free public database intended to serve as a resource for research on the immune response to SARS-CoV-2. Samples came from the ongoing ImmuneRACE study (first 160 participants) plus 1,254 subjects from 6 global collaborators. The sample metadata nearly always contained a de-identified subject ID, COVID-19 status, age in years and sex. Where HLA class I and class II types were available, the types were taken from metadata supplied by the sample provider, not from assay-based typing. Study-wide conclusions, independent of this receptor: The amount of clinical and demographic metadata varied by source and participant and was provided uncurated.

The CDR3 runs 18 residues from the cysteine to the phenylalanine. The read is trimmed to its CDR3 DNA, 54 bases read in frame from base 1. Here V drops 3 bases and J drops 2 bases, and the junction holds 12 bases not matched to any gene. The germline V gene (reference sequence) provides CDR1 LNHNV and CDR2 YYDKDF. The immunoSEQ Assay, a bias-controlled multiplex PCR, was used to amplify TCRbeta CDR3 regions from genomic DNA. The paper's data handling went like this. Nucleated cell counts per sample were estimated from amplification of reference gene primers within the assay. Sequence reads were collapsed and filtered to measure the absolute abundance of every unique TCRbeta CDR3 rearrangement. For each sample, productive Simpson clonality was calculated as the square root of Simpson's diversity index over productive rearrangements. TCRdb took this table from immuneACCESS and kept in-frame rearrangements with V and J called. Such tables lack part of the clones; where checked against another copy, unresolved V genes explain under half of the gap, and the rest is unexplained. V and J calls and clone size come straight from that table; D and trimming were deduced from the DNA. In this sample the table shows a few hundred thousand clones, 75% to 90% of which occur a single time. The ten most abundant clones make up about 10% of the sample.

As regards this clone: Its antigen target is currently unknown. Base-call qualities are not available, and no considerably larger clone is one nucleotide away.

One collaborating source in Seattle enrolled patients while the patients were actively infected and followed the patients over time throughout the course of disease. The collaborating institutions used their own protocols to collect whole blood in K2EDTA tubes. For TCRbeta analysis, collaborators shipped samples in one of three forms: frozen whole blood, isolated PBMCs, or DNA extracted from either of those sample types. Input material: peripheral blood. This sequence was found in a woman in her sixties or seventies with COVID-19, enrolled during active disease. The receptor chain draws on TRBV15 and TRBJ1-4; TRBD1 aligns with 7 central bases. In nucleotides, the sequence is TGTGCCACCAGCAGGGAAAAAAACAGGGGCAGCACTAATGAAAAACTGTTTTTT. This translates into CATSREKNRGSTNEKLFF. The full variable domain, with segments outside the CDR3 supplied by the reference TRBV15 and TRBJ1-4 proteins, appears as DAMVIQNPRYQVTQFGKPVTLSCSQTLNHNVMYWYQQKSSQAPKLLFHYYDKDFNNEADTPDNFQSRRPNTSFCFLDIRSPGLGDTAMYLCATSREKNRGSTNEKLFFGSGTQLSVL.